This T cell receptor (beta chain) comes out of a study of T cell responses to AZD1222 COVID-19 vaccine. A remark on this clone: Its target is unknown.

Method: immunoSEQ multiplex PCR; TCRdb's copy keeps in-frame clones and lacks some. The table lists about 120,000 clones, approximately 93% of them singletons. Study-wide points: Spike was spanned by vaccine-associated CD4 TCRs, which were dominant at 160-218 and 743-854. Donors skewed white British and female; clonal diversity was possibly underestimated.

This TCR was recovered from an adult in good health. Source: peripheral blood, taken on day 0 of AZD1222 vaccination.

The CDR3 sequence: CASRSSAYEQYF. For the CDR3, the DNA is TGTGCCAGCAGGTCCTCCGCCTACGAGCAGTACTTC. The chain couples TRBV28 to TRBJ2-7, with unresolved D. The CDR3 has 12 amino acids. Between the trimmed V and J ends, which lost 6 bases and 2 bases, there was a span of 8 bases. Germline CDR1 MDHEN, CDR2 SYDVKM.